One sample yielded the 6 T cell receptor beta chains listed below, sequenced in a study of neoadjuvant anti-PD-1 for oral cavity cancer (dated by TCRdb to the early 2020s). The label giving this sample's time point can be read as: before neoadjuvant nivolumab. The library was made by the immunoSEQ multiplex PCR assay. TCRdb holds this immuneACCESS table with in-frame rearrangements only. Some clones are missing; in checked studies, unresolved V genes explain under half, and the rest has no known cause. The sample data list tens of thousands of clones, and under 85% of these were observed just once. The leading ten clones occupy just over 2.5% of the sample. Sequenced material: PBMCs, taken before nivolumab (anti-PD-1) treatment. The receptor set was obtained from a person between 35 and 79 years old with oral cavity squamous cell carcinoma.

The chain carries TRBV10-3 and TRBJ1-3; unclear D gene. Trimming left V 6 bases short and J 4 bases short, with 10 bases between. CDR1 and CDR2 from the germline V gene are ENHRY and SYGVKD. The CDR3 is 13 residues long. Here the CDR3 reads CAIREASGNTIYF. CDR3 nucleotides: TGTGCCATCAGAGAGGCATCCGGAAACACCATATATTTT.

V usage is TRBV2 and J usage is TRBJ1-1; D is unclear. Germline CDR1 is SNHLY and CDR2 is FYNNEI. This CDR3 is 12 amino acids long. V was pared by 3 bases and J by 6 bases, with 8 bases between. The CDR3 spells CASSEWRAEAFF. Here the CDR3 DNA reads TGTGCCAGCAGTGAGTGGAGGGCTGAAGCTTTCTTT.

The chain is built from TRBV5-5 and TRBJ1-1, with a possible D match to TRBD1 (5 bases). The germline CDR1 and CDR2 sequences are SGHKS and YYEKEE (reference sequence). The CDR3 runs to 13 residues. V shed 4 bases and J shed 1 base, with 8 bases lying between them. CDR3 coding DNA: TGTGCCAGCAGCGGAAGGGGGAACACTGAAGCTTTCTTT. Translated: CASSGRGNTEAFF.

The rearrangement links TRBV5-1 to TRBJ2-4; possible D gene TRBD1, 6 bases. CDR3 length equals 15 residues. V was shortened by 4 bases and J by 7 bases, with 18 bases between the two germline ends. Germline lookup yields CDR1 SGHRS and CDR2 YFSETQ. CDR3 nucleotides: TGCGCCAGCAGCCATTCAGGGGCAATAGGGAACATTCAGTACTTC. Protein sequence: CASSHSGAIGNIQYF. The complete variable domain, with remaining parts taken from reference TRBV5-1 and TRBJ2-4, reads KAGVTQTPRYLIKTRGQQVTLSCSPISGHRSVSWYQQTPGQGLQFLFEYFSETQRNKGNFPGRFSGRQFSNSRSEMNVSTLELGDSALYLCASSHSGAIGNIQYFGAGTRLSVL.

Only a few counts were recorded for this clone. An end of the junction does not agree with germline; a read error may underlie this. The chain uses TRBV5-4 and TRBJ2-3, with D maybe TRBD2 (5 bases). CDR1 and CDR2 (germline): SGHNT, YYREEE (reference sequence). The CDR3 runs 11 residues. This chain's CDR3 is CASSLFRELSF. The CDR3 region has the DNA TGTGCCAGCAGCTTGTTTCGGGAACTTTCTTTT.

The genes are TRBV9 and TRBJ1-1, with D hard to call. The germline V gene encodes CDR1 SGDLS and CDR2 YYNGEE. This CDR3 has 14 amino acids. Trimming cost V 2 bases and J 3 bases, with 11 bases left between them. The CDR3 DNA follows: TGTGCCAGCAGCGTTGCGTACCTGGACACTGAAGCTTTCTTT. Translated, it gives CASSVAYLDTEAFF.